A selection of T cell receptor beta chains follows, all from one sample in a study of T cell responses to AZD1222 COVID-19 vaccine. Assay used: immunoSEQ multiplex PCR; TCRdb lists only in-frame clones, some missing. The sample lists about 130,000 clones; 88% were seen once. This specimen was peripheral blood, taken on day 0 of AZD1222 vaccination. The source is an adult in good health. Both conserved end residues are part of each CDR3. D genes are given only for firm matches. Clone size is not always given. Where it is, it says once, few, many or a class for expanded clones.

d_call: -; clone_size: -; j_call: TRBJ2-7; v_call: TRBV6-5; cdr3_nt: TGTGCCAGCGAGGGGGACAAATCCCCCTACGAGCAGTACTTC; cdr3_aa: CASEGDKSPYEQYF
d_call: -; clone_size: -; j_call: TRBJ2-7; v_call: TRBV19; cdr3_nt: TGTGCCAGTAGTATATCCGGGTCCTACTCCTACGAGCAGTACTTC; cdr3_aa: CASSISGSYSYEQYF
d_call: -; clone_size: -; j_call: TRBJ2-3; v_call: TRBV27; cdr3_nt: TGTGCCAGCAGTTTATCGGTCTGGCCCACAGATACGCAGTATTTT; cdr3_aa: CASSLSVWPTDTQYF
d_call: -; clone_size: -; j_call: TRBJ1-3; v_call: TRBV5-1; cdr3_nt: TGCGCCAGCAGCCCCTTTGATGGAAACACCATATATTTT; cdr3_aa: CASSPFDGNTIYF
d_call: TRBD1; clone_size: -; j_call: TRBJ1-1; v_call: TRBV6-5; cdr3_nt: TGTGCCAGCAGTCTAGGACAGGGGGCATACACTGAAGCTTTCTTT; cdr3_aa: CASSLGQGAYTEAFF
d_call: -; clone_size: -; j_call: TRBJ2-5; v_call: TRBV29-1; cdr3_nt: TGCAGCGTCATACGGGCAGGGTATAGGGAGACCCAGTACTTC; cdr3_aa: CSVIRAGYRETQYF
d_call: -; clone_size: -; j_call: TRBJ1-4; v_call: TRBV27; cdr3_nt: TGTGCCAGCAGTAGGACCGATCCGCATCGAGAAAAACTGTTTTTT; cdr3_aa: CASSRTDPHREKLFF
d_call: -; clone_size: few; j_call: TRBJ2-5; v_call: TRBV5-1; cdr3_nt: TGCGCCAGCAGCTTGGAAGGCGTTCATCGGCAAGAGACCCAGTACTTC; cdr3_aa: CASSLEGVHRQETQYF
d_call: -; clone_size: -; j_call: TRBJ1-2; v_call: TRBV20-1; cdr3_nt: TGCAGTGCTAGTTGGCAGGGTGATGTCTACACCTTC; cdr3_aa: CSASWQGDVYTF
d_call: -; clone_size: -; j_call: TRBJ2-3; v_call: TRBV7-9; cdr3_nt: TGTGCCAGCAGCACACCTCGGGGGAGGAGCACAGATACGCAGTATTTT; cdr3_aa: CASSTPRGRSTDTQYF
d_call: -; clone_size: few; j_call: TRBJ1-4; v_call: TRBV11-2; cdr3_nt: TGTGCCAGCAGCTCTGACTCCCTGGAAAAACTGTTTTTT; cdr3_aa: CASSSDSLEKLFF
d_call: -; clone_size: once; j_call: TRBJ1-1; v_call: TRBV7-9; cdr3_nt: TGTGCCAGCAGCTTATCGGATCGGAGGGTTGAAGCTTTCTTT; cdr3_aa: CASSLSDRRVEAFF
d_call: -; clone_size: -; j_call: TRBJ1-4; v_call: TRBV19; cdr3_nt: TGTGCCAGTAGTATTATGGGGGGTGAAAAACTGTTTTTT; cdr3_aa: CASSIMGGEKLFF
d_call: -; clone_size: -; j_call: TRBJ2-7; v_call: TRBV7-3; cdr3_nt: TGTGCCAGCAGCTTAATGTCTAGCACCCTGAACGAGCAGTACTTC; cdr3_aa: CASSLMSSTLNEQYF
d_call: -; clone_size: -; j_call: TRBJ2-7; v_call: TRBV7-2; cdr3_nt: TGTGCCAGCAGCGTGTTCGGGGGCCCCTTCTACGAGCAGTACTTC; cdr3_aa: CASSVFGGPFYEQYF
d_call: -; clone_size: few; j_call: TRBJ2-7; v_call: TRBV4-3; cdr3_nt: TGCGCCAGCAGCCAAGATCGAGGGCCCGAGCAGTACTTC; cdr3_aa: CASSQDRGPEQYF
d_call: -; clone_size: -; j_call: TRBJ1-6; v_call: TRBV28; cdr3_nt: TGTGCCAGCAGCGTTGGGTATTATTCACCCCTCCACTTT; cdr3_aa: CASSVGYYSPLHF
d_call: -; clone_size: -; j_call: TRBJ1-1; v_call: TRBV29-1; cdr3_nt: TGCAGCGTGCAAGGCCGGATGAACACTGAAGCTTTCTTT; cdr3_aa: CSVQGRMNTEAFF
d_call: -; clone_size: once; j_call: TRBJ1-4; v_call: TRBV21-1; cdr3_nt: TGTGCCAGCAGCATGCAGTTAGTGGTTCCTAATGAAAAACTGTTTTTT; cdr3_aa: CASSMQLVVPNEKLFF
d_call: -; clone_size: -; j_call: TRBJ1-1; v_call: TRBV13; cdr3_nt: TGTGCCAGCAGCCTACTGAAACGTGAAGCTTTCTTT; cdr3_aa: CASSLLKREAFF
d_call: -; clone_size: -; j_call: TRBJ1-1; v_call: TRBV5-1; cdr3_nt: TGCGCCAGCCGCGGGACCCAGAACACTGAAGCTTTCTTT; cdr3_aa: CASRGTQNTEAFF
d_call: TRBD1; clone_size: -; j_call: TRBJ1-6; v_call: TRBV4-2; cdr3_nt: TGTGCCAGCAGCCGGGGACAGGGGGCCAGGGCACCCCTCCACTTT; cdr3_aa: CASSRGQGARAPLHF
d_call: TRBD2; clone_size: -; j_call: TRBJ2-1; v_call: TRBV6-4; cdr3_nt: TGTGCCAGCAGTGGCACATTTAGCGGGGCCCACAATGAGCAGTTCTTC; cdr3_aa: CASSGTFSGAHNEQFF
d_call: -; clone_size: -; j_call: TRBJ2-7; v_call: TRBV29-1; cdr3_nt: TGCAGCGTCGAGGGGGTATCCTACGAGCAGTACTTC; cdr3_aa: CSVEGVSYEQYF
d_call: -; clone_size: -; j_call: TRBJ1-5; v_call: TRBV19; cdr3_nt: TGTGCCAGTACCTCCTCGACAGGCCCAAATCAGCCCCAGCATTTT; cdr3_aa: CASTSSTGPNQPQHF
d_call: -; clone_size: -; j_call: TRBJ1-1; v_call: TRBV4-1; cdr3_nt: TGCGCCAGCAGCCGGACACTCACTGGGGGCACTGAAGCTTTCTTT; cdr3_aa: CASSRTLTGGTEAFF
d_call: -; clone_size: -; j_call: TRBJ1-4; v_call: TRBV6-6; cdr3_nt: TGTGCCAGCAGTTTTCGACCGGGACGCGCTAATGAAAAACTGTTTTTT; cdr3_aa: CASSFRPGRANEKLFF
d_call: TRBD2; clone_size: -; j_call: TRBJ2-7; v_call: TRBV28; cdr3_nt: TGTGCCAGCAGTTCCTTAGTTCGCGAAGGGACTAGCTCCTACGAGCAGTACTTC; cdr3_aa: CASSSLVREGTSSYEQYF
d_call: -; clone_size: -; j_call: TRBJ2-7; v_call: TRBV19; cdr3_nt: TGTGCCAGTAGTATTGTGCTCGGAGGGTCCTACGAGCAGTACTTC; cdr3_aa: CASSIVLGGSYEQYF
d_call: TRBD2; clone_size: -; j_call: TRBJ2-3; v_call: TRBV7-9; cdr3_nt: TGTGCCAGCAGCTTAGCGGGGACTAGGGTCACAGATACGCAGTATTTT; cdr3_aa: CASSLAGTRVTDTQYF
d_call: -; clone_size: -; j_call: TRBJ2-1; v_call: TRBV6-5; cdr3_nt: TGTGCCAGCAGCGTAACAGACAGTGCTAATGAGCAGTTCTTC; cdr3_aa: CASSVTDSANEQFF
d_call: TRBD2; clone_size: -; j_call: TRBJ2-1; v_call: TRBV24-1; cdr3_nt: TGTGCCACCAGTGACAATAGCGGGGGGACTTACAATGAGCAGTTCTTC; cdr3_aa: CATSDNSGGTYNEQFF
d_call: -; clone_size: -; j_call: TRBJ2-2; v_call: TRBV11-3; cdr3_nt: TGTGCCAGCAGCCCTCGTTCGGGGAGCCGGGGGGAGCTGTTTTTT; cdr3_aa: CASSPRSGSRGELFF
d_call: -; clone_size: -; j_call: TRBJ2-3; v_call: TRBV24-1; cdr3_nt: TGTGCCACCAGTGATTTGCGGCAGGGCAACACAGATACGCAGTATTTT; cdr3_aa: CATSDLRQGNTDTQYF
d_call: TRBD2; clone_size: -; j_call: TRBJ2-2; v_call: TRBV5-4; cdr3_nt: TGTGCCACGGGGGGCACCGGGGAGCTGTTTTTT; cdr3_aa: CATGGTGELFF
d_call: -; clone_size: -; j_call: TRBJ1-3; v_call: TRBV19; cdr3_nt: TGTGCCAGCCGAGGGGAAGGGGTGGGTCGAAACACCATATATTTT; cdr3_aa: CASRGEGVGRNTIYF
d_call: TRBD1; clone_size: -; j_call: TRBJ2-2; v_call: TRBV28; cdr3_nt: TGTGCCAGCAGTTTGAGGACAGGGGTTTCCACCGGGGAGCTGTTTTTT; cdr3_aa: CASSLRTGVSTGELFF
d_call: TRBD1; clone_size: -; j_call: TRBJ1-1; v_call: TRBV28; cdr3_nt: TGTGCCAGCAGCTACTCGGACAGGCAAGCTTTCTTT; cdr3_aa: CASSYSDRQAFF
d_call: TRBD1; clone_size: -; j_call: TRBJ1-2; v_call: TRBV7-2; cdr3_nt: TGTGCCAGCAGCTTAGGACAGGGGTTCTATGGCTACACCTTC; cdr3_aa: CASSLGQGFYGYTF
d_call: -; clone_size: -; j_call: TRBJ2-7; v_call: TRBV27; cdr3_nt: TGTGCCAGCCATGGCGGAGCCTACGAGCAGTACTTC; cdr3_aa: CASHGGAYEQYF
d_call: TRBD1; clone_size: once; j_call: TRBJ1-1; v_call: TRBV5-4; cdr3_nt: TGTGCCAGCAGCCTGGACAGGGGAAACACTGAAGCTTTCTTT; cdr3_aa: CASSLDRGNTEAFF
d_call: -; clone_size: -; j_call: TRBJ2-1; v_call: TRBV6-2/TRBV6-3; cdr3_nt: TGTGCCAGCAGTTACTCGAGTACTTCCCAATTCCTGTCCTACAATGAGCAGTTCTTC; cdr3_aa: CASSYSSTSQFLSYNEQFF
d_call: -; clone_size: -; j_call: TRBJ2-3; v_call: TRBV7-6; cdr3_nt: TGTGCCAGCAGCTTAGGTGGGACTCTGGGCCTGCTAGATACGCAGTATTTT; cdr3_aa: CASSLGGTLGLLDTQYF
d_call: -; clone_size: -; j_call: TRBJ1-2; v_call: TRBV27; cdr3_nt: TGTGCCAGCAGTCCCCTCCCCCCGAACTATGGCTACACCTTC; cdr3_aa: CASSPLPPNYGYTF
d_call: -; clone_size: once; j_call: TRBJ2-1; v_call: TRBV19; cdr3_nt: TGTGCCAGTAGTATGGCGAGAGAGCAGTTCTTC; cdr3_aa: CASSMAREQFF
d_call: TRBD2; clone_size: -; j_call: TRBJ2-3; v_call: TRBV7-3; cdr3_nt: TGTGCCAGCAGCTATCGACTAGCGGGAAGGGCAGATACGCAGTATTTT; cdr3_aa: CASSYRLAGRADTQYF
d_call: -; clone_size: -; j_call: TRBJ2-7; v_call: TRBV12-3/TRBV12-4; cdr3_nt: TGTGCCAGCAGTGTAGGTAGGGACGAGCAGTACTTC; cdr3_aa: CASSVGRDEQYF
d_call: -; clone_size: -; j_call: TRBJ1-4; v_call: TRBV28; cdr3_nt: TGTGCCAGCAGTGGAGGTGGGGGCGGGAGGGAAAAACTGTTTTTT; cdr3_aa: CASSGGGGGREKLFF
d_call: -; clone_size: -; j_call: TRBJ2-1; v_call: TRBV28; cdr3_nt: TGTGCCAGCAGTTTGGTCTCTGAGCAGTTCTTC; cdr3_aa: CASSLVSEQFF
d_call: -; clone_size: -; j_call: TRBJ2-7; v_call: TRBV10-1; cdr3_nt: TGCGCCAGCACCGAAGGATGGGGTATTCTCGCCTACGAGCAGTACTTC; cdr3_aa: CASTEGWGILAYEQYF
d_call: TRBD1; clone_size: few; j_call: TRBJ1-5; v_call: TRBV11-2; cdr3_nt: TGTGCCAGCAGCTTGGAAGGGGGCGACAATCAGCCCCAGCATTTT; cdr3_aa: CASSLEGGDNQPQHF
d_call: TRBD1; clone_size: -; j_call: TRBJ1-2; v_call: TRBV28; cdr3_nt: TGTGCCAGCAGACCGACAGGGGGTAACTATGGCTACACCTTC; cdr3_aa: CASRPTGGNYGYTF
d_call: TRBD1; clone_size: -; j_call: TRBJ1-3; v_call: TRBV2; cdr3_nt: TGTGCCAGCCTACGGACAGGGGGCCCCGGAAACACCATATATTTT; cdr3_aa: CASLRTGGPGNTIYF
d_call: -; clone_size: few; j_call: TRBJ1-6; v_call: TRBV14; cdr3_nt: TGTGCCAGCAGCCAAAGACTTCCATCACCCCTCCACTTT; cdr3_aa: CASSQRLPSPLHF
d_call: -; clone_size: -; j_call: TRBJ2-3; v_call: TRBV27; cdr3_nt: TGTGCCAGCAGTTTATCCCCCTGGGGTGCTGACACAGATACGCAGTATTTT; cdr3_aa: CASSLSPWGADTDTQYF
d_call: -; clone_size: -; j_call: TRBJ1-2; v_call: TRBV7-9; cdr3_nt: TGTGCCAGCAGCTTAGCAGAGCAACTTGGCTACACCTTC; cdr3_aa: CASSLAEQLGYTF
d_call: -; clone_size: -; j_call: TRBJ2-5; v_call: TRBV7-2; cdr3_nt: TGTGCCAGCAGCCCGCGGACGATCCTGGGGACCCAGTACTTC; cdr3_aa: CASSPRTILGTQYF
d_call: -; clone_size: -; j_call: TRBJ2-7; v_call: TRBV6-5; cdr3_nt: TGTGCCAGCAGCTCATTGACAGGTTACAACTACGAGCAGTACTTC; cdr3_aa: CASSSLTGYNYEQYF
d_call: TRBD2; clone_size: -; j_call: TRBJ2-1; v_call: TRBV9; cdr3_nt: TGTGCCAGCAGCGTAGGGAGCGGGAGCTTTTCCTACAATGAGCAGTTCTTC; cdr3_aa: CASSVGSGSFSYNEQFF
d_call: -; clone_size: -; j_call: TRBJ2-1; v_call: TRBV5-1; cdr3_nt: TGCGCCAGCAGCCCGACCGTCGGGCAGGGCAATGAGCAGTTCTTC; cdr3_aa: CASSPTVGQGNEQFF